Listed below are T cell receptor beta chains from one sample, sequenced in a study of shared clonotypes between healthy human individuals. The assay was immunoSEQ multiplex PCR, and TCRdb's table has in-frame clones only and misses some. The sample lists around 2,000,000 clones; about 92% were seen once. The sample comprised naive CD8+ T cells from PBMCs. The receptors were gathered from a man aged 18 to 29 in good health. Some clones in this sample may be carry-over from other donors' samples. Each CDR3 is given with its conserved first and last residue. Only some rows state a clone size, as once, few, many or a class for expanded clones.

V: TRBV9; J: TRBJ1-1; length: 13; size: -; CDR3: CASSVKTGTEAFF
V: TRBV29-1; J: TRBJ1-2; length: 10; size: -; CDR3: CSVWTDGYTF
V: TRBV6-1; J: TRBJ2-1; length: 15; size: -; CDR3: CASSDLAGGYNEQFF
V: TRBV6-5; J: TRBJ2-1; length: 14; size: once; CDR3: CASSTALPGNEQFF
V: TRBV27; J: TRBJ2-1; length: 16; size: -; CDR3: CASSPSTGETYNEQFF
V: TRBV27; J: TRBJ2-1; length: 15; size: -; CDR3: CASSLRDSQRNEQFF
V: TRBV5-1; J: TRBJ2-5; length: 15; size: once; CDR3: CASSSGREVHETQYF
V: TRBV13; J: TRBJ2-3; length: 12; size: -; CDR3: CASSPRTDTQYF
V: TRBV15; J: TRBJ1-1; length: 16; size: -; CDR3: CATSRVDRGPGSEAFF
V: TRBV30; J: TRBJ2-3; length: 14; size: -; CDR3: CAWWTGSRTDTQYF
V: TRBV2; J: TRBJ2-5; length: 16; size: -; CDR3: CASSGEGGRGVETQYF
V: TRBV5-6; J: TRBJ2-7; length: 15; size: -; CDR3: CASSLGPGDYYEQYF
V: TRBV5-1; J: TRBJ1-2; length: 14; size: -; CDR3: CASSLAGGGDGYTF
V: TRBV9; J: TRBJ2-3; length: 16; size: -; CDR3: CASSAPLAGGTDTQYF
V: TRBV5-4; J: TRBJ1-2; length: 11; size: few; CDR3: CADRSYYGYTF
V: TRBV5-1; J: TRBJ1-2; length: 13; size: -; CDR3: CASSLAANYGYTF
V: TRBV4-2; J: TRBJ2-1; length: 17; size: -; CDR3: CASSQRPGLAGENEQFF
V: TRBV6-1; J: TRBJ1-5; length: 14; size: -; CDR3: CASRETGGNQPQHF
V: TRBV10-3; J: TRBJ2-1; length: 15; size: once; CDR3: CAIRVWESSYNEQFF
V: TRBV11-2; J: TRBJ2-2; length: 16; size: -; CDR3: CASRATSGSATGELFF
V: TRBV7-8; J: TRBJ1-1; length: 16; size: -; CDR3: CASSFEPGRANTEAFF
V: TRBV2; J: TRBJ1-5; length: 17; size: -; CDR3: CASSEETGQFGNQPQHF
V: TRBV4-2; J: TRBJ2-7; length: 14; size: -; CDR3: CASSTWTGAHEQYF
V: TRBV7-9; J: TRBJ2-2; length: 16; size: -; CDR3: CASSLLKGLPTGELFF
V: TRBV7-9; J: TRBJ2-2; length: 12; size: -; CDR3: CASSQDTGELFF
V: TRBV7-8; J: TRBJ2-6; length: 19; size: -; CDR3: CASSLARDRGGPGANVLIF
V: TRBV27; J: TRBJ2-3; length: 16; size: -; CDR3: CASSRLRVRSTDTQYF
V: TRBV4-3; J: TRBJ2-3; length: 13; size: -; CDR3: CASSPRGTDTQYF